This TCR beta chain came from a study of T cells in Graves' hyperthyroidism and ophthalmopathy. Notes on the study in general: Ophthalmopathy onset followed model prediction by a median approximately 5.9 months. Most clonotypes that expanded in the thyroid above 0.001 also showed up in blood.

Remarks on this clonotype: Its antigen remains unknown.

Researchers amplified the TCR beta CDR3 regions from RNA transcripts. A set of HTBI primers served as the primers for a first-round RT-PCR of the TCR CDR3. TCRdb reanalysed the multiplex PCR reads using MiXCR and keeps one entry per CDR3 protein. The sample includes over 500,000 distinct CDR3 sequences, over 35% seen only once; the top ten take 35% to 50%. This clonotype was obtained from an adult woman with Graves' disease, either hyperthyroidism or ophthalmopathy (not recorded which). Material for sequencing was peripheral blood or thyroid tissue (not recorded which).

CDR3 nucleotides: TGTGCCAGCAGACTCCCAGGACTAGCGGGCTACGAGCAGTACTTC. Translation: CASRLPGLAGYEQYF. The chain is built from TRBV11-2 and TRBJ2-7; 11 nucleotides agree with TRBD2. The CDR3 spans 15 residues. Germline V CDR1 and CDR2: SGHAT, FQNNGV. V was pared by 6 bases and J by 3 bases, with 7 bases of the junction left unmatched.